The 10 T cell receptor beta chains presented below share a single source sample, sequenced in a study of PD-L1 blockade in urothelial cancer. The data were produced by immunoSEQ multiplex PCR, yet TCRdb's version contains in-frame clones alone and is incomplete. The repertoire consists of around 100,000 clones, with 85% to 90% occurring once and the leading ten covering around 1.5%. Noted time point: pretreatment peripheral blood. Sequenced here: PBMCs, sampled around atezolizumab (anti-PD-L1) treatment. These receptors were taken from a man aged 60-69 years with urothelial cancer.

The chain recombines TRBV19 with TRBJ2-1; 10 nucleotides agree with TRBD1. J was trimmed by 5 bases and V by 9 bases; bases with no gene match: 7. Germline CDR1 is LNHDA and CDR2 is SQIVND (reference sequence). The length of the CDR3 is 14 residues. The CDR3, as DNA: TGTGCCAGCAGACCGGGACAGGGGAACAATGAGCAGTTCTTC. Encoded protein: CASRPGQGNNEQFF.

This clone was recorded only once. This chain uses TRBV18 with TRBJ2-1, with 7 bases lining up with TRBD2. Germline values: CDR1 KGHSH, CDR2 LQKENI. The V gene end was trimmed by 4 bases and the J gene end by 10 bases; junction bases not matched to a gene: 10. The CDR3 contains 14 residues. This CDR3 is CASSLGLVNEEQFF. As DNA, the CDR3 is TGTGCCAGCTCACTCGGACTAGTGAATGAGGAGCAGTTCTTC.

This chain joins TRBV10-3 and TRBJ1-2; D not certain. The V end lost 0 bases, the J end lost 0 bases, and 11 bases lay between the germline ends. The CDR3 is 16 residues long. CDR1 and CDR2 (germline): ENHRY, SYGVKD. CDR3 in DNA: TGTGCCATCAGTGAGTCCTCCGGACTGACTAACTATGGCTACACCTTC. Its translation: CAISESSGLTNYGYTF.

This rearrangement joins TRBV2 to TRBJ2-1; 9 positions match TRBD2. Trimming took 8 bases from V and 6 from J; bases not matched to a gene: 11. This CDR3 spans 15 amino acids. CDR1 and CDR2 (germline): SNHLY, FYNNEI. The CDR3 DNA follows: TGTGCCAGCGATCTAGCGGGATTGGGGGGCAATGAGCAGTTCTTC. Its translation is CASDLAGLGGNEQFF. The whole variable domain, remainder taken from reference TRBV2 and TRBJ2-1, is EPEVTQTPSHQVTQMGQEVILRCVPISNHLYFYWYRQILGQKVEFLVSFYNNEISEKSEIFDDQFSVERPDGSNFTLKIRSTKLEDSAMYFCASDLAGLGGNEQFFGPGTRLTVL.

The V call is TRBV5-6, the J call TRBJ2-5, with a possible D match to TRBD2 (5 bases). Germline CDR1 reads SGHDT; CDR2 reads YYEEEE. CDR3 length: 15 residues. The V end was cut by 8 bases, the J end by 2 bases, with 19 bases between. In DNA, the CDR3 is TGTGCCAGTGCAGGAGGTTTTTGGTCGCAAGAGACCCAGTACTTC. This sequence encodes CASAGGFWSQETQYF.

The chain combines TRBV7-9 with TRBJ2-3; 13 bases fit TRBD2. J lost 3 bases, V lost 5 bases, and 8 bases had no gene match. There are 17 residues in the CDR3. Germline V CDR1 and CDR2: SEHNR, FQNEAQ (reference sequence). The CDR3 DNA is TGTGCCAGCAGCGGCGGACTAGCGGGGGAGCTTACAGATACGCAGTATTTT. It is translated as CASSGGLAGELTDTQYF.

The chain is built from TRBV2 and TRBJ2-1, with 14 nucleotides matching TRBD2. V gave up 6 bases and J gave up 2 bases; unmatched junction bases: 6. Germline values: CDR1 SNHLY, CDR2 FYNNEI. The CDR3 spans 17 residues. CDR3 DNA sequence: TGTGCCAGCAGAGAGGGACTAGCGGGGGTTACCTACAATGAGCAGTTCTTC. Translated: CASREGLAGVTYNEQFF.

V is TRBV11-2 and J is TRBJ2-7, with 11 bases lining up with TRBD2. The V segment lost 4 bases and the J segment 1 base; nucleotides outside the gene matches: 9. Germline V gene sequence: CDR1 SGHAT, CDR2 FQNNGV. This CDR3 spans 17 amino acids. The CDR3 DNA sequence: TGTGCCAGCAGCTCTCTTAGCGGGAGGGCCGTTTCCTACGAGCAGTACTTC. Its protein is CASSSLSGRAVSYEQYF.

The chain has TRBV6-1 and TRBJ1-1; 9 bases map to TRBD1. Germline V lookup: CDR1 MNHNS, CDR2 SASEGT. Trimming took 0 bases from V and 1 from J; bases not matched to a gene: 6. CDR3 length: 17 amino acids. The CDR3 coding sequence is TGTGCCAGCAGTGAAGCGGCGACAGGGGGACAGAACACTGAAGCTTTCTTT. Its translation: CASSEAATGGQNTEAFF.

The rearrangement uses TRBV11-3 and TRBJ2-3; D might be TRBD2 (6 bases). Per the germline V gene, CDR1 is SGHNT and CDR2 is YENEEA. The V end was cut by 4 bases, the J end by 4 bases, with 18 bases between. The CDR3 runs to 16 residues. CDR3 sequence reads: CASSSETSSSADTQYF. The CDR3, as DNA: TGTGCCAGCAGCTCCGAAACCTCATCTAGCGCAGATACGCAGTATTTT.